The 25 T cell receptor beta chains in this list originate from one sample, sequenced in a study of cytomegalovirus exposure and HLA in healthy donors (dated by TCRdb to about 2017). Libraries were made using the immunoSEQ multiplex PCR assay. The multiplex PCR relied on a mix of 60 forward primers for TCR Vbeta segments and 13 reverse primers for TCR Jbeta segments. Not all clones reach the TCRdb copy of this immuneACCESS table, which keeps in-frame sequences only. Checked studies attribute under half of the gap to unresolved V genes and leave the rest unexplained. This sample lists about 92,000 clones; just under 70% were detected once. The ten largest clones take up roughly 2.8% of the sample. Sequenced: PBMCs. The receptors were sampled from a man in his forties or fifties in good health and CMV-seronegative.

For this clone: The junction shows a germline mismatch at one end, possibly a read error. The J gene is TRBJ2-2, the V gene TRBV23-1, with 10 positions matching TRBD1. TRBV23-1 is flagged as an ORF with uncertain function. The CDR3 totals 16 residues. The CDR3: CASSQRQGANAGELFF. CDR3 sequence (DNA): TGCGCCAGCAGTCAAAGACAGGGGGCGAACGCCGGGGAGCTGTTTTTT.

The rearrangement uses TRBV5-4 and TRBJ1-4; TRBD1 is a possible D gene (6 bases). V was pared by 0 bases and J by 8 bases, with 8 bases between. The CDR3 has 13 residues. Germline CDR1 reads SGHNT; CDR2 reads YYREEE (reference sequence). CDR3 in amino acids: CASSLGTAEKLFF. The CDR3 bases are TGTGCCAGCAGCTTGGGGACAGCCGAAAAACTGTTTTTT.

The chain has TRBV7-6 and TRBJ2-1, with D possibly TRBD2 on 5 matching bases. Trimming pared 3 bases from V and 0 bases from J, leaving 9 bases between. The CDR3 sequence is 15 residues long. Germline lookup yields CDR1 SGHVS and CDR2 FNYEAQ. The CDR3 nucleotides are TGTGCCAGCAGCTTCCTGGGGAGCTCCTACAATGAGCAGTTCTTC. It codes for CASSFLGSSYNEQFF.

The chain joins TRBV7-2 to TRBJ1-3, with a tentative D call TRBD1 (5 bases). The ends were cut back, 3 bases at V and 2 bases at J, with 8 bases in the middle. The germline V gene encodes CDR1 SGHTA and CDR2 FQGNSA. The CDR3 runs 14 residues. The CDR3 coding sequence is TGTGCCAGCAGCTTCGGGGGAACTGGAAACACCATATATTTT. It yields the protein CASSFGGTGNTIYF.

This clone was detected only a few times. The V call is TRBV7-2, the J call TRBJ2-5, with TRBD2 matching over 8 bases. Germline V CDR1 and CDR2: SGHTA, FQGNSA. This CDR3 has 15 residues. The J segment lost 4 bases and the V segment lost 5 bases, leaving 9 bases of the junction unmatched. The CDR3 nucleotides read TGTGCCAGCAGCCTCCGGGGGGGGCTCTTAGAGACCCAGTACTTC. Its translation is CASSLRGGLLETQYF.

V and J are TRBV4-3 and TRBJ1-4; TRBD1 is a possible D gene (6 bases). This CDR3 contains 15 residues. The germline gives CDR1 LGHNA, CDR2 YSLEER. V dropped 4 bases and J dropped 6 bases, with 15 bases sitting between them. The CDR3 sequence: CASSLGQLVDEKLFF. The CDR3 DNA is TGCGCCAGCAGCCTTGGACAGTTGGTGGATGAAAAACTGTTTTTT.

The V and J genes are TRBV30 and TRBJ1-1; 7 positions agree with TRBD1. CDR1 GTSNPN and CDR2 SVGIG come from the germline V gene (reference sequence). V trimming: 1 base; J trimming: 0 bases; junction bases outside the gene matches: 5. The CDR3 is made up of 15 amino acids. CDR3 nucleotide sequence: TGTGCCTGGAGTGCGACCGGGACAGTGAACACTGAAGCTTTCTTT. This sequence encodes CAWSATGTVNTEAFF.

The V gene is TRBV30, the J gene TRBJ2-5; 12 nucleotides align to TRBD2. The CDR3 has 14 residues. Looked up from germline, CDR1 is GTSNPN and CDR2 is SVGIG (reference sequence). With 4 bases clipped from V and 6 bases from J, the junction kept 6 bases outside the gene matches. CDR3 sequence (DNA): TGTGCCTGGATCGTGACTAGCGGGAGTAAGACCCAGTACTTC. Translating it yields CAWIVTSGSKTQYF.

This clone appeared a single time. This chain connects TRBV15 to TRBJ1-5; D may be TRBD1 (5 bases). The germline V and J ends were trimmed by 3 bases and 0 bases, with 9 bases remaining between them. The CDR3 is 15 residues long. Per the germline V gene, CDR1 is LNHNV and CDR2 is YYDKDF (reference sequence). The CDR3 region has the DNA TGTGCCACCAGCAGGGCACAGGTTAGCAATCAGCCCCAGCATTTT. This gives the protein CATSRAQVSNQPQHF.

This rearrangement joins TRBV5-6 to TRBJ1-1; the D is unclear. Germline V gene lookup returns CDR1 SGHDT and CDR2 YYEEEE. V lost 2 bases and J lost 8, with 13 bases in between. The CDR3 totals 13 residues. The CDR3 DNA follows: TGTGCCAGCAGCTTCTTGGGAGGGTCCGAAGCTTTCTTT. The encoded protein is CASSFLGGSEAFF.

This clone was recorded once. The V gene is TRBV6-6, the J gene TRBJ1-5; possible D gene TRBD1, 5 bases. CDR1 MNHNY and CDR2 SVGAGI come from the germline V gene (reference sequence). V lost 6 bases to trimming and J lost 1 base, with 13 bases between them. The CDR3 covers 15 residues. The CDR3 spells CASSVGVNSNQPQHF. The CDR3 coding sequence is TGTGCCAGCAGCGTAGGGGTTAACAGCAATCAGCCCCAGCATTTT.

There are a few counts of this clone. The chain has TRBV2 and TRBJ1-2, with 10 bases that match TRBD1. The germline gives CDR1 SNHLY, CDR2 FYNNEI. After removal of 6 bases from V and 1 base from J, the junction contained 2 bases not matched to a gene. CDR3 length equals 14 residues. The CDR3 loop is CASSGTGDNYGYTF. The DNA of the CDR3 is TGTGCCAGCAGCGGGACAGGGGATAACTATGGCTACACCTTC.

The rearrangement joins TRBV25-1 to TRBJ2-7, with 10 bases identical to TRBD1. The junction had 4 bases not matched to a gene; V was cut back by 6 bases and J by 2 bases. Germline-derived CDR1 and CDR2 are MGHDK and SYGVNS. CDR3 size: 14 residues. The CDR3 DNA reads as TGTGCCAGCAGGGGGGACAGGGGAACCTACGAGCAGTACTTC. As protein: CASRGDRGTYEQYF.

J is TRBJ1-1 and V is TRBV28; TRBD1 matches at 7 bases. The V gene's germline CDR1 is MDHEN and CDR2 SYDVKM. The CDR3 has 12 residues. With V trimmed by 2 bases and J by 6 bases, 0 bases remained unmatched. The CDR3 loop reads CASSLTGAEAFF. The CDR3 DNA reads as TGTGCCAGCAGTTTAACAGGGGCTGAAGCTTTCTTT.

The CDR3 DNA reads TGTGCCAGCAGCCCGCCGGGACTAGCCAATGAGCAGTTCTTC. Amino acid sequence: CASSPPGLANEQFF. V gene TRBV4-2 combines with J gene TRBJ2-1; 9 bases align to TRBD2. CDR1 and CDR2 (germline): LGHNA, YNFKEQ. Germline trimming cut 4 bases from V and 6 bases from J; bases unmatched to any gene: 4. The CDR3 extends over 14 amino acids.

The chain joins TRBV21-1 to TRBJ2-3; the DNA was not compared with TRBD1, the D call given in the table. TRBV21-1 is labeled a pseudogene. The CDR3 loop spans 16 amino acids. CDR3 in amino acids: CASSKKWGRGPDTQYF. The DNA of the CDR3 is TGTGCCAGCAGCAAAAAGTGGGGCAGGGGCCCAGATACGCAGTATTTT.

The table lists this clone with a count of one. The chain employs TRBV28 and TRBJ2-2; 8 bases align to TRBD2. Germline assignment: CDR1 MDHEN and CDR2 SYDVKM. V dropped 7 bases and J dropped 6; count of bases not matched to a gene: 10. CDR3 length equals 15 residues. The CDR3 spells CASTRRRAGAGELFF. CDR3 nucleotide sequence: TGTGCCAGCACCCGTCGCCGAGCGGGGGCCGGGGAGCTGTTTTTT.

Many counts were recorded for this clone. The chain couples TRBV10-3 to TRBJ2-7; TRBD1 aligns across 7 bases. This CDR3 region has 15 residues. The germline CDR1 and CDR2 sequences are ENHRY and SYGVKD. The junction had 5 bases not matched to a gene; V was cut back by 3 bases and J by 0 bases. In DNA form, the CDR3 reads TGTGCCATCAGTGAAGGGGGCCAGAGCTCCTACGAGCAGTACTTC. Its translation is CAISEGGQSSYEQYF.

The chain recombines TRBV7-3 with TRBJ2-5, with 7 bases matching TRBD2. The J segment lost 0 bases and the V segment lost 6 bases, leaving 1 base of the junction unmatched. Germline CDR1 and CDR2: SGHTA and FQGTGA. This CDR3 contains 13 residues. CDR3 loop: CASSSGYQETQYF. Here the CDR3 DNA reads TGTGCCAGCAGTAGCGGGTACCAAGAGACCCAGTACTTC.

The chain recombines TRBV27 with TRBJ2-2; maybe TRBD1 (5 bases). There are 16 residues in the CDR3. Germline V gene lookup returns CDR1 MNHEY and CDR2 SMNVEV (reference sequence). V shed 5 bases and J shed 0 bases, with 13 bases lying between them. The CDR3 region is CASSPQVFANTGELFF. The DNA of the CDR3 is TGTGCCAGCAGTCCACAGGTTTTCGCGAACACCGGGGAGCTGTTTTTT.

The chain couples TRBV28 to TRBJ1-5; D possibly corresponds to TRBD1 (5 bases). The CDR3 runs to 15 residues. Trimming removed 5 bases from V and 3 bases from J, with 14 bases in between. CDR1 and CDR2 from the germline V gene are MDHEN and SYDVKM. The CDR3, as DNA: TGTGCCAGCAGTGAGATTTCGGGGGACAATCAGCCCCAGCATTTT. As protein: CASSEISGDNQPQHF. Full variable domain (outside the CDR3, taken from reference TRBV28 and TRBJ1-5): DVKVTQSSRYLVKRTGEKVFLECVQDMDHENMFWYRQDPGLGLRLIYFSYDVKMKEKGDIPEGYSVSREKKERFSLILESASTNQTSMYLCASSEISGDNQPQHFGDGTRLSIL.

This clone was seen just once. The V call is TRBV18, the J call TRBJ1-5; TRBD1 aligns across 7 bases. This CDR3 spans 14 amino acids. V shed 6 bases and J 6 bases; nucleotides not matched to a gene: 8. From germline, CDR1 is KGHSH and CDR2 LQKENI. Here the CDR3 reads CASSQGTVSQPQHF. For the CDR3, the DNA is TGTGCCAGCTCTCAAGGGACAGTGAGTCAGCCCCAGCATTTT.

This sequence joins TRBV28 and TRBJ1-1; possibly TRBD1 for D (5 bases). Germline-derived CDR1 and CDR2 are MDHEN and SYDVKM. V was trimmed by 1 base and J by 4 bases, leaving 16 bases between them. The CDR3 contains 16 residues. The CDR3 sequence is CASSLSPSIRGTEAFF. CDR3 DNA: TGTGCCAGCAGTTTATCACCATCTATTAGGGGCACTGAAGCTTTCTTT.

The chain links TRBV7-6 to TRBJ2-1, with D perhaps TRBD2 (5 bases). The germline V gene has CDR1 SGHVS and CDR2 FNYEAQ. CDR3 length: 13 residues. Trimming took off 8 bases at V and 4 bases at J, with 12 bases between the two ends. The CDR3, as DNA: TGTGCCAGCGGGAGAGTTGATTACAATGAGCAGTTCTTC. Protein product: CASGRVDYNEQFF.

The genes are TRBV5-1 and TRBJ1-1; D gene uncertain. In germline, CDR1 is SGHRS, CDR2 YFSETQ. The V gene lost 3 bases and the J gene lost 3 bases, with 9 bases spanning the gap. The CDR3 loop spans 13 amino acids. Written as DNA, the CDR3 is TGCGCCAGCAGCTCAGAAACGTACACTGAAGCTTTCTTT. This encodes CASSSETYTEAFF. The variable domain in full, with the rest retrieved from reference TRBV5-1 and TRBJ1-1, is KAGVTQTPRYLIKTRGQQVTLSCSPISGHRSVSWYQQTPGQGLQFLFEYFSETQRNKGNFPGRFSGRQFSNSRSEMNVSTLELGDSALYLCASSSETYTEAFFGQGTRLTVV.